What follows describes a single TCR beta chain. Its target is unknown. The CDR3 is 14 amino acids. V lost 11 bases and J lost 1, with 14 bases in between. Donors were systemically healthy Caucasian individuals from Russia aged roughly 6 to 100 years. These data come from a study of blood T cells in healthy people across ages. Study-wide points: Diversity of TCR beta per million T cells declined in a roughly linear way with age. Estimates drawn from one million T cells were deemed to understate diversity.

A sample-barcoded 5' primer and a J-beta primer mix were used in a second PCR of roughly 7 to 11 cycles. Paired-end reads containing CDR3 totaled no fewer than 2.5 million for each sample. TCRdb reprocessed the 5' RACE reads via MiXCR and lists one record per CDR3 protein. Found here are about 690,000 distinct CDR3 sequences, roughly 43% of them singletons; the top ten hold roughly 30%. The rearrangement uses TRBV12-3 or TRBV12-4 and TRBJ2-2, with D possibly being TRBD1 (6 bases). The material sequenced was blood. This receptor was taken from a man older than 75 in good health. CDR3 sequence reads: CAGMPGQNTGELFF. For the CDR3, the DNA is TGTGCCGGCATGCCGGGACAGAACACCGGGGAGCTGTTTTTT.